This TCR beta chain was obtained from a study of cytomegalovirus exposure and HLA in healthy donors. Method: immunoSEQ multiplex PCR; TCRdb's copy keeps in-frame clones and lacks some. Of some 110,000 clones detected, roughly 83% appear once; the ten largest clones hold 4.9%. This CDR3 has 17 residues. Germline V lookup: CDR1 SGHKS, CDR2 YYEKEE (reference sequence). V trimming: 0 bases; J trimming: 7 bases; junction bases outside the gene matches: 10. The J gene is TRBJ2-2, the V gene TRBV5-5; 9 bases are shared with TRBD2. This sequence was found in a man aged 18 to 30 in good health and CMV-seronegative. Material: PBMCs. The CDR3, as DNA: TGTGCCAGCAGCTTGGAAGCGGTAGCGGGAGTCAACGGGGAGCTGTTTTTT. This sequence encodes CASSLEAVAGVNGELFF.